What follows is one TCR beta chain and its context. This CDR3 is also generated by other DNA sequences in the sample. This entry is derived from a study of graft-versus-host responses after intestinal transplantation. From germline, CDR1 is WNHNN and CDR2 SYGVQD (reference sequence). The ends were cut back, 3 bases at V and 1 base at J, with 9 bases in the middle. CDR3 length: 14 amino acids. Measured with immunoSEQ multiplex PCR; TCRdb has only the in-frame clones, and not every one. This table holds roughly 97,000 clones, around 90% found once. The TCR sequence derives from a human patient who received an intestinal transplant, so some T cells may come from the graft donor. The rearrangement uses TRBV10-1 and TRBJ1-1; the D gene is possibly TRBD1 (5 bases). The sample in question was PBMCs, obtained about 460 days after intestinal transplant. The DNA of the CDR3 is TGCGCCAGCAGTGACGAGGGGTGGAACACTGAAGCTTTCTTT. Amino acids: CASSDEGWNTEAFF.